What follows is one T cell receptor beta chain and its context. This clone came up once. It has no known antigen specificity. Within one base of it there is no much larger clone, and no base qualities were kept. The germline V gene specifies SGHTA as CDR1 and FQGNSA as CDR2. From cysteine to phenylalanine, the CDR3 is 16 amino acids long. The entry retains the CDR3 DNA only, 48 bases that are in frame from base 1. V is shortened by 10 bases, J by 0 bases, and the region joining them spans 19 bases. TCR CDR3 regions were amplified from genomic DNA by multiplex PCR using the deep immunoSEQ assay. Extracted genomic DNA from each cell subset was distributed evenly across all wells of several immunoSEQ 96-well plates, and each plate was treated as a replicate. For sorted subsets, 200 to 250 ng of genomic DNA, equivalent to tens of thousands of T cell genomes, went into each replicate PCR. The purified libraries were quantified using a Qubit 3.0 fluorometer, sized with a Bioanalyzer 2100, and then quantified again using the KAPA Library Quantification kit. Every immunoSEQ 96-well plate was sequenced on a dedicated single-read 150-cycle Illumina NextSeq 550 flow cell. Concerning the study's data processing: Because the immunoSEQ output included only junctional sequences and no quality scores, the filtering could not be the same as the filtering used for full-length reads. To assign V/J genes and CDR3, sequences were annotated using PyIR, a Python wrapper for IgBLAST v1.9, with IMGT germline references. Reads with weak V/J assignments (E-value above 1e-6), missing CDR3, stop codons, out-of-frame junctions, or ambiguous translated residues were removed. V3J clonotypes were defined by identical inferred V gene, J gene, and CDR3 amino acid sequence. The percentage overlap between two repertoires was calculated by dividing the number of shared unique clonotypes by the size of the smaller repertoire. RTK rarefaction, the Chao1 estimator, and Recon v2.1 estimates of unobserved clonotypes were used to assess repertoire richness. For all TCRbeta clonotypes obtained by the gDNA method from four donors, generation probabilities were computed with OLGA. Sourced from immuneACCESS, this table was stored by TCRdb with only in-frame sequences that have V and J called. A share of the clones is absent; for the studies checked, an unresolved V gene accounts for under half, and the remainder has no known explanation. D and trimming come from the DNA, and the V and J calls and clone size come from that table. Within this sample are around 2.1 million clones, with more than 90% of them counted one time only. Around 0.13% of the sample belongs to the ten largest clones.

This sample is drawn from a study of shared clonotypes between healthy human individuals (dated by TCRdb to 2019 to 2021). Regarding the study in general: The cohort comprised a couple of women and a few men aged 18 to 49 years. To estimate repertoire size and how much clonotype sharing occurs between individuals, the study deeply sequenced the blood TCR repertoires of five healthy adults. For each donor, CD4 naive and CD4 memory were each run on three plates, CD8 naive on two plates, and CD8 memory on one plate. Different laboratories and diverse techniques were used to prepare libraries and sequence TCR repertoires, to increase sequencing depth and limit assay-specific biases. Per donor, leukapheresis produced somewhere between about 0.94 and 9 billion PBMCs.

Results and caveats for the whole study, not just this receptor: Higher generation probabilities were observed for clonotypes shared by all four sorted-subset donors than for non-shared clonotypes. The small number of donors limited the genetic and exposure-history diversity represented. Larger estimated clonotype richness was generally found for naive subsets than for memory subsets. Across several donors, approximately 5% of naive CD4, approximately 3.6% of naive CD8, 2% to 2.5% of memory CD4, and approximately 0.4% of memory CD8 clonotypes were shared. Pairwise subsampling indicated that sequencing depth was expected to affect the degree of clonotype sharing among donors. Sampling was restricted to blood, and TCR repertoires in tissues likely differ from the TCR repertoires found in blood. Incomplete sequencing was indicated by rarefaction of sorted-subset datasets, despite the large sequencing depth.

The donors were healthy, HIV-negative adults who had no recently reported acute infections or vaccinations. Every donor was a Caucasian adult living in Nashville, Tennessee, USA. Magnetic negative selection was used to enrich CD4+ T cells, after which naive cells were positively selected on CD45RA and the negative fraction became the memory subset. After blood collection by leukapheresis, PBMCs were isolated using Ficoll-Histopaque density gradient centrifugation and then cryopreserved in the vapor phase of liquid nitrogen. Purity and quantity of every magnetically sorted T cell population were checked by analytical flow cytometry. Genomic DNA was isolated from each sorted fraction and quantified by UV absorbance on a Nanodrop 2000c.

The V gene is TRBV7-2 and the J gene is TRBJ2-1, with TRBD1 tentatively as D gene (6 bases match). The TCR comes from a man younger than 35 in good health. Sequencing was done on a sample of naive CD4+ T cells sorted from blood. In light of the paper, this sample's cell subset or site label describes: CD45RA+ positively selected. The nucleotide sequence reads TGTGCCATCCAAAATACCGGGACAAGCTCCTACAATGAGCAGTTCTTC. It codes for CAIQNTGTSSYNEQFF.